Shown below are 10 T cell receptor beta chains from a single sample sequenced in a study of blood T cell repertoires in COVID-19. Generated by immunoSEQ multiplex PCR, the TCRdb table keeps only in-frame clones and is missing some. The sample yields 200,000 or so clones, more than 85% seen once. What was sequenced was peripheral blood. These receptors originate from a man in his 70s with active or convalescent COVID-19.

Remarks on this clone: Other DNA sequences in the sample encode the same CDR3. The chain couples TRBV5-1 to TRBJ2-5, with a possible D match to TRBD2 (6 bases). The CDR3 extends over 14 amino acids. Germline V gene lookup returns CDR1 SGHRS and CDR2 YFSETQ. The V end was cut by 2 bases, the J end by 2 bases, with 10 bases between. In DNA, the CDR3 is TGCGCCAGCAGCTTAGGCGGGGTACAAGAGACCCAGTACTTC. This sequence encodes CASSLGGVQETQYF.

The chain carries TRBV5-1 and TRBJ2-5; 7 bases align to TRBD1. CDR1 is SGHRS and CDR2 is YFSETQ in the germline V gene. CDR3 size: 16 residues. J gave up 1 base and V 5 bases, and 11 bases lay outside the gene matches. For the CDR3, the DNA is TGCGCCAGCAGTCCGGTCCCCGGGACAGCCCAAGAGACCCAGTACTTC. Encoded protein: CASSPVPGTAQETQYF.

The CDR3 sequence is CASSPGGNTIYF. Written as DNA, the CDR3 is TGTGCCAGCAGCCCCGGGGGTAACACCATATATTTT. The rearrangement links TRBV5-4 to TRBJ1-3, with D possibly matching TRBD1 (5 bases). From germline, CDR1 is SGHNT and CDR2 YYREEE (reference sequence). Trimming pared 4 bases from V and 7 bases from J, leaving 9 bases between. The CDR3 consists of 12 residues.

About this clone itself: One junction end disagrees with the germline gene, perhaps due to a read error. J is TRBJ1-5 and V is TRBV6-1; weak D call: TRBD1 (6 bases). Germline-derived CDR1 and CDR2 are MNHNS and SASEGT. This CDR3 is 16 amino acids long. The chain's CDR3 is CASSEFGGPSNLPQHF. In DNA form, the CDR3 reads TGTGCCAGCAGTGAATTCGGGGGGCCGTCTAATCTGCCCCAGCATTTT.

This clone was recorded only once. V usage is TRBV28 and J usage is TRBJ2-7; D might be TRBD1 (6 bases). The germline V gene has CDR1 MDHEN and CDR2 SYDVKM. V was clipped by 4 bases and J by 6 bases, with 13 bases between them. The CDR3 sequence is 13 residues long. The CDR3 region has the DNA TGTGCCAGCAGTTCCACAGGGCTCCGCGAGCAGTACTTC. It encodes CASSSTGLREQYF.

The chain employs TRBV9 and TRBJ2-2, with a weak D call TRBD2 (6 bases). Germline lookup yields CDR1 SGDLS and CDR2 YYNGEE. CDR3 length equals 13 residues. The V end lost 8 bases, the J end lost 1 base, and 9 bases lay between the germline ends. CDR3 nucleotide sequence: TGTGCCAGTGGGGGAGGGAACACCGGGGAGCTGTTTTTT. Translation gives CASGGGNTGELFF.

This clone was seen once. The chain employs TRBV30 and TRBJ2-2; a weak D match, TRBD2 (6 bases). V lost 3 bases and J lost 4, with 15 bases in between. CDR3 size: 15 residues. Looked up from germline, CDR1 is GTSNPN and CDR2 is SVGIG (reference sequence). DNA of the CDR3: TGTGCCTGGAGAAGACCGGGACTTTTCACCGGGGAGCTGTTTTTT. Translating gives CAWRRPGLFTGELFF.

This chain links TRBV11-2 with TRBJ2-6, with 11 positions matching TRBD1. The V gene's germline CDR1 is SGHAT and CDR2 FQNNGV. This CDR3 spans 17 amino acids. Trimming removed 8 bases from V and 3 bases from J; junction bases left unmatched: 9. CDR3 nucleotide sequence: TGTGCCAGCTTACGGGACAGGGGGTATAGTGGGGCCAACGTCCTGACTTTC. Its protein product is CASLRDRGYSGANVLTF. Full variable domain (rest looked up from reference TRBV11-2 and TRBJ2-6): EAGVAQSPRYKIIEKRQSVAFWCNPISGHATLYWYQQILGQGPKLLIQFQNNGVVDDSQLPKDRFSAERLKGVDSTLKIQPAKLEDSAVYLCASLRDRGYSGANVLTFGAGSRLTVL.

About this clone: Within the sample, other DNA sequences also encode this same CDR3. The rearrangement joins TRBV28 to TRBJ2-6; D unresolved. The V gene's germline CDR1 is MDHEN and CDR2 SYDVKM. Trimming took off 3 bases at V and 0 bases at J, with 3 bases between the two ends. There are 14 residues in the CDR3. CDR3 DNA: TGTGCCAGCAGTTTCAGCTCTGGGGCCAACGTCCTGACTTTC. Amino acid sequence: CASSFSSGANVLTF.

The chain has TRBV7-9 and TRBJ1-4; D unclear. The germline V gene has CDR1 SEHNR and CDR2 FQNEAQ (reference sequence). Between the trimmed V and J ends, which lost 1 base and 7 bases, there was a span of 7 bases. The length of the CDR3 is 13 residues. The CDR3 region is CASSLDTIEKLFF. CDR3 sequence (DNA): TGTGCCAGCAGCTTAGACACCATTGAAAAACTGTTTTTT.